This TCR beta chain is from a study of CD4 and CD8 cells across lung adenocarcinoma regions. The patients had localized lung adenocarcinoma, a non-small cell subtype. This clonotype showed up many times. A single record per CDR3 protein comes from TCRdb applying MiXCR to the PCR reads. The sample lists some 7,800 distinct CDR3 sequences, 45% seen once, with roughly 95% in the top ten. Sequenced sample: CD8+ T cells from the center of a lung tumor. The TCR was taken from a male donor with lung adenocarcinoma. The CD4 and CD8 labels of this study may be unreliable.

The CDR3 loop is CASSKYRGRWEKLFF. The DNA for the CDR3 is TGTGCCAGCAGTAAATACAGGGGGCGGTGGGAAAAACTGTTTTTT. V is TRBV6-4 and J is TRBJ1-4; 9 nucleotides align to TRBD1. Germline values: CDR1 MRHNA, CDR2 SNTAGT. Losses at the gene ends were 5 bases for V and 8 bases for J; bases not matched to a gene: 9. The CDR3 is 15 residues long.